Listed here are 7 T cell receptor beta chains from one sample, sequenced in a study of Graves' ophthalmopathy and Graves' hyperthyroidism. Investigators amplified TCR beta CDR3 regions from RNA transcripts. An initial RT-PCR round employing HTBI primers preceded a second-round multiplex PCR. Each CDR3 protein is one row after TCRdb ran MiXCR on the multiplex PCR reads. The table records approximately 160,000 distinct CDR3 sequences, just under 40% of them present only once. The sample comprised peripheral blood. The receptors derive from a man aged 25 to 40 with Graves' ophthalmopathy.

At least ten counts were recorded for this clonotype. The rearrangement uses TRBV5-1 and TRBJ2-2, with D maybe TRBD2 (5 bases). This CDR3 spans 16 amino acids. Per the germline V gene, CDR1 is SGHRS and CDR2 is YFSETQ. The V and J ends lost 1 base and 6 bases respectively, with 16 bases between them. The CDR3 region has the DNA TGCGCCAGCAGCTTGATCCGGGGTAAAGCAGCCGGGGAGCTGTTTTTT. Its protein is CASSLIRGKAAGELFF. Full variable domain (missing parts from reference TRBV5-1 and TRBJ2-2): KAGVTQTPRYLIKTRGQQVTLSCSPISGHRSVSWYQQTPGQGLQFLFEYFSETQRNKGNFPGRFSGRQFSNSRSEMNVSTLELGDSALYLCASSLIRGKAAGELFFGEGSRLTVL.

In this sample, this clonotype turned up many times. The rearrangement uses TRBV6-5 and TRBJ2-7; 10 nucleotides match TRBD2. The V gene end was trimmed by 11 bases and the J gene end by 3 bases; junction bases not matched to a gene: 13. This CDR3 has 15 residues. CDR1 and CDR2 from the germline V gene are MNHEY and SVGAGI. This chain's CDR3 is CAFRGGLAGDYEQYF. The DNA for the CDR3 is TGTGCCTTTAGAGGAGGGCTAGCGGGAGACTACGAGCAGTACTTC.

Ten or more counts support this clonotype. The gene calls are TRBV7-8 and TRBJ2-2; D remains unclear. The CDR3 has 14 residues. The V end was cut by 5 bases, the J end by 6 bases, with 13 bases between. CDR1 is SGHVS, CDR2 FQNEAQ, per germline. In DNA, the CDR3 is TGTGCCAGCAGCGCCACCTTAGGTTCCGGGGAGCTGTTTTTT. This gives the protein CASSATLGSGELFF.

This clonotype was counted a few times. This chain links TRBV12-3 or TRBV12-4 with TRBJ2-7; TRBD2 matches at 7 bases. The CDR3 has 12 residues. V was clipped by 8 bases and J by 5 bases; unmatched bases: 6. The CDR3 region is CASGGEAHEQYF. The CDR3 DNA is TGTGCCAGCGGGGGGGAGGCCCACGAGCAGTACTTC.

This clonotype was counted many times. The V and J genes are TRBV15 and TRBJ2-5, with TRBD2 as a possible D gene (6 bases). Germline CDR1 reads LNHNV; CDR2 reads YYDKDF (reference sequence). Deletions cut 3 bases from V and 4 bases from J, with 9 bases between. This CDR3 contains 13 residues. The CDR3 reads CATSSFGGETQYF. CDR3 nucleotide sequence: TGTGCCACCAGCAGCTTCGGGGGAGAGACCCAGTACTTC.

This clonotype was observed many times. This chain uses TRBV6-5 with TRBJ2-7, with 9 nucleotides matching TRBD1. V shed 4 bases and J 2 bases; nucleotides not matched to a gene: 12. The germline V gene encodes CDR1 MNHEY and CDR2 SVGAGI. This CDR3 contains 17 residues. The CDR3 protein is CASSSLTGGADTYEQYF. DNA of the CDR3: TGTGCCAGCAGTTCTCTCACAGGGGGCGCGGATACCTACGAGCAGTACTTC.

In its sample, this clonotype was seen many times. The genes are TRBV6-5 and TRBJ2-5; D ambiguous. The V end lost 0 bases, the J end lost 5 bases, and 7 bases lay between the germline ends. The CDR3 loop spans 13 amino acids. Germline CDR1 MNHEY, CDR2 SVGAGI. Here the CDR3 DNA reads TGTGCCAGCAGTTACTCGAAGGTGGAGACCCAGTACTTC. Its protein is CASSYSKVETQYF.